The rows below give T cell receptor beta chains drawn from one sample of a study of blood T cells in healthy people across ages. TCRdb fed the 5' RACE reads into MiXCR, producing one record per CDR3 protein. The sample includes about 1.4 million distinct CDR3 sequences, roughly 59% of them seen just once. What was sequenced was blood. The receptors shown here come from a man younger than 35 in good health. CDR3s include the opening cysteine and the closing phenylalanine or tryptophan.

j_gene	v_gene	CDR3aa
TRBJ2-7	TRBV2	CASSVEQYEQYF
TRBJ2-7	TRBV7-2	CASSLTADHLYEQYF
TRBJ2-3	TRBV4-1	CASSLRLAGVYAETQYF
TRBJ2-3	TRBV6-2/TRBV6-3	CASSRLSGGFTDTQYF
TRBJ1-1	TRBV7-9	CASSLGGLVSEAFF
TRBJ1-2	TRBV10-3	CAIKAENYGYTF
TRBJ2-7	TRBV6-6	CASSYLEDSSEQYF
TRBJ2-7	TRBV9	CASSVGLTVYEQYF
TRBJ2-7	TRBV5-1	CASSLGQSHRLAGVYEQYF
TRBJ1-1	TRBV7-9	CASSALKPGQKGLWAFF
TRBJ2-1	TRBV20-1	CSARRGSITYEQFF